What follows describes a single TCR beta chain. Its cognate antigen is unknown. Trimming pared 5 bases from V and 6 bases from J, leaving 7 bases between. This CDR3 region has 11 residues. CDR1 and CDR2 (germline): MNHEY, SMNVEV (reference sequence). The PCR ran on 60 Vbeta and 13 Jbeta primers. Sequencing was performed with immunoSEQ multiplex PCR; in TCRdb, only in-frame clones are kept and a portion is missing. Counted here are 99,000 or so clones, roughly 80% occurring once; the ten biggest clones make up roughly 8.6%. The data derive from a study of cytomegalovirus exposure and HLA in healthy donors. General study points: By a later analysis, the bulk of CMV-associated TCR beta chains appeared HLA-restricted. The HLA-A and HLA-B alleles of most subjects were reportedly predicted accurately from TCR beta sequences. Earlier results showed most TCR beta V segments being productive about 87% or about 30% of the time.

Sequenced sample: PBMCs. This chain joins TRBV27 and TRBJ1-2, with a weak D call TRBD1 (5 bases). This clonotype originated in a woman aged 40 to 50 in good health and CMV-seropositive. The CDR3 coding sequence is TGTGCCAGCAGTATGGACAATGGCTACACCTTC. Its translation is CASSMDNGYTF.